The 20 T cell receptor beta chains in this list originate from one sample, sequenced in a study of T cell changes during pregnancy in multiple sclerosis. The protocol was immunoSEQ multiplex PCR, while the TCRdb copy is restricted to in-frame clones and leaves out a portion. The sample records some 43,000 clones, roughly 90% being singletons. The sample here was peripheral blood, taken in the first trimester of pregnancy. Every receptor here comes from a female donor in good health, enrolled as a control in a pregnancy study.

The chain is built from TRBV30 and TRBJ1-4; TRBD1 might be the D (6 bases). This CDR3 has 14 amino acids. Trimming took 4 bases from V and 6 from J, leaving 15 bases between them. The germline V gene encodes CDR1 GTSNPN and CDR2 SVGIG (reference sequence). The CDR3 here is CAWNLVGGHEKLFF. The CDR3 coding sequence is TGTGCCTGGAATCTCGTGGGGGGGCATGAAAAACTGTTTTTT.

The rearrangement joins TRBV6-6 to TRBJ2-7; D is possibly TRBD2 (5 bases). The V and J ends lost 2 bases and 2 bases respectively, with 13 bases between them. CDR3 length: 15 amino acids. Germline CDR1 MNHNY, CDR2 SVGAGI (reference sequence). The CDR3 nucleotides are TGTGCCAGCAGTTACGAGGGTTGGGGTACCTACGAGCAGTACTTC. Translation: CASSYEGWGTYEQYF.

The chain combines TRBV5-1 with TRBJ1-2, with 10 nucleotides matching TRBD1. This CDR3 contains 13 residues. The V gene end was trimmed by 4 bases and the J gene end by 6 bases; junction bases not matched to a gene: 3. Germline V gives CDR1 SGHRS, CDR2 YFSETQ. CDR3 region: CASSEGQGNGYTF. The CDR3 DNA follows: TGCGCCAGCAGCGAGGGACAGGGGAATGGCTACACCTTC.

This rearrangement joins TRBV14 to TRBJ2-7, with D hard to call. CDR1 SGHDN and CDR2 FVKESK come from the germline V gene. V lost 5 bases and J lost 2, with 13 bases in between. This CDR3 is 14 amino acids long. The CDR3 DNA is TGTGCCAGCAGCATCAAACCTCACACCTACGAGCAGTACTTC. This codes for CASSIKPHTYEQYF.

The rearrangement joins TRBV7-7 to TRBJ2-4; no clear D gene. In germline, CDR1 is SSHAT, CDR2 FNYEAQ (reference sequence). The CDR3 loop spans 14 amino acids. The CDR3 DNA reads TGTGCTAGCCCGGGTCCTTTAGCCAAAAACATTCAGTACTTC. As protein: CASPGPLAKNIQYF.

This clone was seen only once. The chain links TRBV5-1 to TRBJ1-2, with 11 bases lining up with TRBD1. This CDR3 is built from 18 residues. The germline V gene encodes CDR1 SGHRS and CDR2 YFSETQ. The J segment lost 1 base and the V segment lost 5 bases, leaving 13 bases of the junction unmatched. As DNA, the CDR3 is TGCGCCAGCAGAATACATACCCGGGACAGGGGGAATAACTATGGCTACACCTTC. Protein sequence: CASRIHTRDRGNNYGYTF.

This clone was counted a few times. The gene calls are TRBV23-1 and TRBJ2-7; tentatively, D is TRBD1 (6 bases). TRBV23-1 is noted as an ORF with a role that remains uncertain. The V gene lost 8 bases and the J gene lost 2 bases, with 13 bases spanning the gap. This CDR3 has 13 residues. This CDR3 is CASHRESTYEQYF. In nucleotides, the CDR3 is TGCGCCAGCCACAGGGAGTCCACCTACGAGCAGTACTTC.

This clone is labeled as medium-sized. The V call is TRBV6-4, the J call TRBJ1-6, with a possible D match to TRBD1 (5 bases). V was trimmed by 3 bases and J by 5 bases, leaving 5 bases between them. The length of the CDR3 is 13 residues. The germline CDR1 and CDR2 sequences are MRHNA and SNTAGT. CDR3: CASSEDNNSPLHF. CDR3 coding DNA: TGTGCCAGCAGTGAGGACAATAATTCACCCCTCCACTTT.

The chain joins TRBV2 to TRBJ2-7, with 7 bases fitting TRBD2. The V segment lost 4 bases and the J segment 5 bases; nucleotides outside the gene matches: 14. This CDR3 has 16 amino acids. CDR1 is SNHLY and CDR2 is FYNNEI in the germline V gene. The chain's CDR3 is CASSATAGSLGHEQYF. CDR3 in DNA: TGTGCCAGCAGTGCGACAGCGGGGTCCTTAGGACACGAGCAGTACTTC.

The chain recombines TRBV4-1 with TRBJ1-2; TRBD1 matches 8 bases. The CDR3 is 15 amino acids. V lost 4 bases, J lost 6 bases, and 10 bases stayed unmatched. Germline lookup yields CDR1 MGHRA and CDR2 YSYEKL. DNA of the CDR3: TGCGCCAGCAGCCCTAATCGGCAGGGGGCGGATGGCTACACCTTC. Its protein product is CASSPNRQGADGYTF.

J is TRBJ2-7 and V is TRBV5-1; D is unresolved. The V gene's germline CDR1 is SGHRS and CDR2 YFSETQ. There are 13 residues in the CDR3. Between the trimmed V and J ends, which lost 0 bases and 1 base, there was a span of 5 bases. CDR3 in amino acids: CASSLDGSYEQYF. The CDR3 coding sequence is TGCGCCAGCAGCTTGGACGGGTCCTACGAGCAGTACTTC. The whole variable domain, remainder taken from reference TRBV5-1 and TRBJ2-7, is KAGVTQTPRYLIKTRGQQVTLSCSPISGHRSVSWYQQTPGQGLQFLFEYFSETQRNKGNFPGRFSGRQFSNSRSEMNVSTLELGDSALYLCASSLDGSYEQYFGPGTRLTVT.

The V gene is TRBV29-1, the J gene TRBJ2-2, with a weak D call TRBD2 (5 bases). The germline V gene encodes CDR1 SQVTM and CDR2 ANQGSEA. The ends were cut back, 7 bases at V and 8 bases at J, with 20 bases in the middle. The CDR3 totals 14 residues. CDR3 in amino acids: CSAQIGGSVGELFF. The CDR3 coding sequence is TGCAGCGCCCAAATAGGTGGGAGTGTAGGGGAGCTGTTTTTT.

This chain uses TRBV9 with TRBJ2-1; D may be TRBD1 (6 bases). CDR3 length: 15 amino acids. V was clipped by 2 bases and J by 7 bases, with 16 bases between them. Germline lookup yields CDR1 SGDLS and CDR2 YYNGEE. This chain's CDR3 is CASSVGGQNQNEQFF. CDR3 in DNA: TGTGCCAGCAGCGTGGGCGGACAGAATCAAAATGAGCAGTTCTTC.

In nucleotides, the CDR3 is TGTGCCTGGAGTGGGAGGGTAACCTACGAGCAGTACTTC. Amino acids: CAWSGRVTYEQYF. The V call is TRBV30, the J call TRBJ2-7; D possibly corresponds to TRBD2 (6 bases). V lost 1 base and J 2 bases, leaving 9 bases between the germline ends. This CDR3 is 13 amino acids long. CDR1 GTSNPN and CDR2 SVGIG come from the germline V gene (reference sequence).

This clone was seen only a few times. Here the CDR3 DNA reads TGTGCCAGCAGCCTGGGAGTACTCAATGAGCAGTTCTTC. Amino acids: CASSLGVLNEQFF. This chain connects TRBV7-8 to TRBJ2-1, with D perhaps TRBD2 (5 bases). Trimming took off 5 bases at V and 6 bases at J, with 11 bases between the two ends. The length of the CDR3 is 13 residues. Germline CDR1 SGHVS, CDR2 FQNEAQ. The full variable domain, rest sourced from reference TRBV7-8 and TRBJ2-1, is GAGVSQSPRYKVAKRGQDVALRCDPISGHVSLFWYQQALGQGPEFLTYFQNEAQLDKSGLPSDRFFAERPEGSVSTLKIQRTQQEDSAVYLCASSLGVLNEQFFGPGTRLTVL.

V gene TRBV4-3 combines with J gene TRBJ1-1; no firm D call. This CDR3 has 14 residues. CDR1 and CDR2 (germline): LGHNA, YSLEER. V was pared by 2 bases and J by 5 bases, with 12 bases between. CDR3 sequence: CASSQNWEITEAFF. DNA for the CDR3: TGCGCCAGCAGCCAAAACTGGGAGATAACTGAAGCTTTCTTT.

V and J are TRBV28 and TRBJ1-5, with D unresolved. CDR1 and CDR2 from the germline V gene are MDHEN and SYDVKM. This CDR3 region has 15 residues. V lost 3 bases and J 6 bases, leaving 15 bases between the germline ends. The CDR3 coding sequence is TGTGCCAGCAGTTTCCCCCGGGAGGTCATTCAGCCCCAGCATTTT. As protein: CASSFPREVIQPQHF.

The V call is TRBV7-9, the J call TRBJ1-5; D perhaps matches TRBD1 (5 bases). CDR1 and CDR2 (germline): SEHNR, FQNEAQ (reference sequence). The CDR3 runs to 14 residues. V lost 2 bases to trimming and J lost 4 bases, with 9 bases between them. The CDR3 sequence is CASSLLGGNQPQHF. In DNA form, the CDR3 reads TGTGCCAGCAGCTTACTGGGGGGAAATCAGCCCCAGCATTTT.

The genes are TRBV7-2 and TRBJ2-5, with 8 nucleotides matching TRBD1. The CDR3 loop spans 15 amino acids. Germline CDR1 reads SGHTA; CDR2 reads FQGNSA. Trimming cost V 5 bases and J 4 bases; bases outside gene matches: 9. The CDR3 DNA reads as TGTGCCAGCAGCCCGCGACAGGGGCTTACAGAGACCCAGTACTTC. Amino acid sequence: CASSPRQGLTETQYF.

For the CDR3, the DNA is TGTGCCAGCAGCGACCGGGACAGGCCCTACGAGCAGTACTTC. Amino acids: CASSDRDRPYEQYF. The genes are TRBV7-6 and TRBJ2-7; 8 bases match TRBD1. J was trimmed by 2 bases and V by 5 bases; bases with no gene match: 5. Germline V lookup: CDR1 SGHVS, CDR2 FNYEAQ. CDR3 length equals 14 residues.